One and the same sample provided the 7 T cell receptor beta chains below, sequenced in a study of human T cells and chemical hapten exposure. The time point was: patch test 3, about 24 weeks after DPC sensitization. The sample's treatment: therapeutic diphenylcyclopropenone sensitization with weekly scalp DPC. In TCRdb, the RACE reads were re-called with MiXCR into one record per CDR3 protein. Of 55,000 to 80,000 distinct CDR3 sequences listed, roughly 9.6% are singletons. The specimen comprised whole blood, sampled in connection with sensitization to the hapten diphenylcyclopropenone (DPC). The receptors derive from a woman under 40 with alopecia areata. Some clones in this sample may be carry-over from other donors' samples.

The chain couples TRBV10-3 to TRBJ1-4, with D possibly being TRBD1 (5 bases). CDR1 and CDR2 from the germline V gene are ENHRY and SYGVKD. The V gene lost 4 bases and the J gene lost 4 bases, with 10 bases spanning the gap. The CDR3 sequence is 14 residues long. The CDR3 loop is CAISADRVNEKLFF. For the CDR3, the DNA is TGTGCCATCAGTGCAGACAGAGTTAATGAAAAACTGTTTTTT.

This clonotype was counted between two and nine times. The CDR3 nucleotides read TGCAGTGCTTACGGGACACTCTATAACAATGAGCAGTTCTTC. Translation gives CSAYGTLYNNEQFF. This chain joins TRBV20-1 and TRBJ2-1, with D possibly matching TRBD1 (6 bases). Trimming removed 5 bases from V and 5 bases from J, with 16 bases in between. The CDR3 runs to 14 residues. Germline CDR1 reads DFQATT; CDR2 reads SNEGSKA (reference sequence).

The V and J genes are TRBV6-2 or TRBV6-3 and TRBJ2-6; D unclear. In germline, CDR1 is MNHEY, CDR2 SVGEGT. Deletions cut 0 bases from V and 0 bases from J, with 15 bases between. The CDR3 runs to 19 residues. The CDR3, as DNA: TGTGCCAGCAGTTACTCGACCATAGAGCCCAGCTCTGGGGCCAACGTCCTGACTTTC. Amino acid sequence: CASSYSTIEPSSGANVLTF.

This chain links TRBV6-4 with TRBJ1-1; no firm D call. Trimming shortened V by 3 bases and J by 1 base, and 9 bases separated the two germline ends. This CDR3 comprises 14 residues. Germline V CDR1 and CDR2: MRHNA, SNTAGT. The CDR3, as DNA: TGTGCCAGCAGTGAGTCCATATGGAACACTGAAGCTTTCTTT. Its protein is CASSESIWNTEAFF.

The chain employs TRBV19 and TRBJ2-3; D remains ambiguous. With 7 bases removed from V and 4 bases from J, the gap between germline ends came to 9 bases. The germline gives CDR1 LNHDA, CDR2 SQIVND (reference sequence). The CDR3 has 12 residues. CDR3 sequence: CASKEYADTQYF. For the CDR3, the DNA is TGTGCCAGTAAGGAGTACGCAGATACGCAGTATTTT.

This clonotype has ten or more counts. This chain connects TRBV11-3 to TRBJ2-7, with D hard to call. V lost 1 base to trimming and J lost 3 bases, with 10 bases between them. The CDR3 length is 14 residues. Germline CDR1 reads SGHNT; CDR2 reads YENEEA. The CDR3 here is CASSLGPENYEQYF. The CDR3 nucleotides read TGTGCCAGCAGCTTAGGCCCAGAAAACTACGAGCAGTACTTC.

This clonotype was recorded at least ten times. The chain links TRBV30 to TRBJ1-5; D call uncertain. Between the trimmed V and J ends, which lost 2 bases and 10 bases, there was a span of 15 bases. The CDR3 spans 13 residues. CDR1 and CDR2 (germline): GTSNPN, SVGIG (reference sequence). CDR3 in DNA: TGTGCCTGGAGTCCTCAAATGGGTTACCCCCAGCATTTT. Encoded protein: CAWSPQMGYPQHF. Variable domain in full (rest from reference TRBV30 and TRBJ1-5): SQTIHQWPATLVQPVGSPLSLECTVEGTSNPNLYWYRQAAGRGLQLLFYSVGIGQISSEVPQNLSASRPQDRQFILSSKKLLLSDSGFYLCAWSPQMGYPQHFGDGTRLSIL.